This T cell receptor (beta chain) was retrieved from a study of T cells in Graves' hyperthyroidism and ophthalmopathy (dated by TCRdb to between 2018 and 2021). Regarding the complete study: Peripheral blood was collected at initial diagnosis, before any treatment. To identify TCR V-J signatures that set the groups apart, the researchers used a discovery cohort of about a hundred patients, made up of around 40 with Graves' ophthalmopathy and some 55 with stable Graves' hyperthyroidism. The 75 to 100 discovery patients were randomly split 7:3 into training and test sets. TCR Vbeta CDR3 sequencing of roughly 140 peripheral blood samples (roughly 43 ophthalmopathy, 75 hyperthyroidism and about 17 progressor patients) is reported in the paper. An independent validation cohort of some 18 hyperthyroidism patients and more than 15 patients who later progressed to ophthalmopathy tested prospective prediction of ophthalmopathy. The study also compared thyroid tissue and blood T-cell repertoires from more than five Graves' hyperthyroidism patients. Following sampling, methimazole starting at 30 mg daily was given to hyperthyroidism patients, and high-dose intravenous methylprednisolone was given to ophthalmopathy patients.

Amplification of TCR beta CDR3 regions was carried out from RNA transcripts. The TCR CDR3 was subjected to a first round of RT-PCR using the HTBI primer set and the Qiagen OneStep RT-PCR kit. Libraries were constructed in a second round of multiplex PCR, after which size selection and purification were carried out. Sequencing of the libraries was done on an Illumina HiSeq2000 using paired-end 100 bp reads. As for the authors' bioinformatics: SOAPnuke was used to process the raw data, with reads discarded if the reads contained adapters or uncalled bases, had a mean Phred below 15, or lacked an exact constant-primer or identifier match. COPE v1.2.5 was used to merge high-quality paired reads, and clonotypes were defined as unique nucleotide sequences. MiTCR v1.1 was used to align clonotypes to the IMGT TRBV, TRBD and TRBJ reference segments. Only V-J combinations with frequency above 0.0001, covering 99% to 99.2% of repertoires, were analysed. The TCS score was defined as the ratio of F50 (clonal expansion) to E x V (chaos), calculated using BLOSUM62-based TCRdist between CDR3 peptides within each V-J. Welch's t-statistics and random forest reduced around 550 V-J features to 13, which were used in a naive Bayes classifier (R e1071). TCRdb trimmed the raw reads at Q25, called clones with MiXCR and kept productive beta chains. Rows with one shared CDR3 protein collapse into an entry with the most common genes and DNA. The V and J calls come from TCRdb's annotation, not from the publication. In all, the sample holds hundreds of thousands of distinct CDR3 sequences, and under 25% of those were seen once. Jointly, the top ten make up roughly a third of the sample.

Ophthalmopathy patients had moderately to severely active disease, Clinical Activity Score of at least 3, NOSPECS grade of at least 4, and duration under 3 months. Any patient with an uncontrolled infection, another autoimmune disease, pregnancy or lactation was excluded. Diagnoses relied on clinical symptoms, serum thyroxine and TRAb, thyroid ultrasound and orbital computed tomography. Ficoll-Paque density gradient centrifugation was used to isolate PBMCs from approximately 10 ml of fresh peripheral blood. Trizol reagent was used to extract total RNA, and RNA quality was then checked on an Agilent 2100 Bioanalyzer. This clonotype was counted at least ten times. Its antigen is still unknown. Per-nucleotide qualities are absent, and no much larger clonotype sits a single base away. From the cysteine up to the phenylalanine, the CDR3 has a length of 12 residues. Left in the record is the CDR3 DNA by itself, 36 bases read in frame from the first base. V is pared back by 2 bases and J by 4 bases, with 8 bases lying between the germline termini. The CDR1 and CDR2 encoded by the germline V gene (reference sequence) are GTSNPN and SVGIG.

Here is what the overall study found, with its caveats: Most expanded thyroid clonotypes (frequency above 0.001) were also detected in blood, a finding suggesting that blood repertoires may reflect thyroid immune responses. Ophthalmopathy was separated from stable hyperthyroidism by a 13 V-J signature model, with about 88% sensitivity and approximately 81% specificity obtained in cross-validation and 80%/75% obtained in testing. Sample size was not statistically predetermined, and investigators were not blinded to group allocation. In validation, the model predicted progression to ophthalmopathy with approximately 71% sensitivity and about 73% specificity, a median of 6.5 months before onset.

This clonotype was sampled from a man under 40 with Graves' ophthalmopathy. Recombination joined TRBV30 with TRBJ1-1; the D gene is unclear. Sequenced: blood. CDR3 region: CAWSRIRTEAFF. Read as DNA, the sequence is TGTGCCTGGAGTAGGATTCGCACTGAAGCTTTCTTT.